A selection of T cell receptor beta chains follows, all from one sample in a study of cytomegalovirus exposure and HLA in healthy donors. Produced via immunoSEQ multiplex PCR; TCRdb's table is partial and in-frame only. The sample lists some 140,000 clones, about three quarters occurring once. The source material was PBMCs. Source of these receptors: a woman in her thirties or forties in good health and CMV-seronegative. The CDR3 runs from the conserved cysteine through the conserved F or W. The order of the fields is clone size, D gene, V gene, J gene, CDR3 DNA, CDR3 protein. A D gene is named only where the DNA matches it firmly. Clone size, where shown, is once, few, many, or a class for clones that have expanded.

clone size: .
D gene: .
V gene: TRBV2
J gene: TRBJ1-2
CDR3 DNA: TGTGCCAGCGCCATTAGTGAGGGCTACACCTTC
CDR3 protein: CASAISEGYTF

clone size: .
D gene: .
V gene: TRBV27
J gene: TRBJ1-1
CDR3 DNA: TGTGCCAGCAGTCGACAGCCACAGATGAACACTGAAGCTTTCTTT
CDR3 protein: CASSRQPQMNTEAFF

clone size: few
D gene: TRBD1
V gene: TRBV27
J gene: TRBJ2-7
CDR3 DNA: TGTGCCAGCGATAATCGACAGGGGTTCAGCGAGCAGTACTTC
CDR3 protein: CASDNRQGFSEQYF

clone size: few
D gene: TRBD2
V gene: TRBV2
J gene: TRBJ2-1
CDR3 DNA: TGTGCCAGCAGTGCTTGGCGGGGGGATCACAATGAGCAGTTCTTC
CDR3 protein: CASSAWRGDHNEQFF

clone size: .
D gene: .
V gene: TRBV5-8
J gene: TRBJ2-7
CDR3 DNA: TGTGCCAGCAGGAACCCGACTCACCCTCTTCCCTACGAGCAGTACTTC
CDR3 protein: CASRNPTHPLPYEQYF

clone size: .
D gene: TRBD1
V gene: TRBV27
J gene: TRBJ2-7
CDR3 DNA: TGTGCCAGCACCCCCAGGGGGCTCCCACGCGAGCAGTACTTC
CDR3 protein: CASTPRGLPREQYF

clone size: .
D gene: .
V gene: TRBV5-5
J gene: TRBJ1-5
CDR3 DNA: TGTGCCAGCAGCTTGGTTGCGACAGGACGTGTTTTGAGCAATCAGCCCCAGCATTTT
CDR3 protein: CASSLVATGRVLSNQPQHF

clone size: .
D gene: .
V gene: TRBV5-4
J gene: TRBJ2-7
CDR3 DNA: TGTGCCAGCAGCTTGGGGGCAGGGGAATACGAGCAGTACTTC
CDR3 protein: CASSLGAGEYEQYF

clone size: once
D gene: TRBD1
V gene: TRBV2
J gene: TRBJ2-1
CDR3 DNA: TGTGCCAGCAGGGCGGGACAGGGCTCCTACAATGAGCAGTTCTTC
CDR3 protein: CASRAGQGSYNEQFF

clone size: .
D gene: TRBD1
V gene: TRBV27
J gene: TRBJ1-1
CDR3 DNA: TGTGCCAGCAGTACGGACAGGGTGAACACTGAAGCTTTCTTT
CDR3 protein: CASSTDRVNTEAFF

clone size: .
D gene: .
V gene: TRBV6-8
J gene: TRBJ2-5
CDR3 DNA: TGTGCCAGCAGTGATGTACCGAGGATCATCGTCGACGAGACCCAGTACTTC
CDR3 protein: CASSDVPRIIVDETQYF

clone size: .
D gene: .
V gene: TRBV6-5
J gene: TRBJ1-2
CDR3 DNA: TGTGCCAGCAGTTACTCGATACGGGGGGCGCGAGGCTACACCTTC
CDR3 protein: CASSYSIRGARGYTF

clone size: .
D gene: .
V gene: TRBV5-1
J gene: TRBJ2-1
CDR3 DNA: TGCGCCACCCAACCGGGCGGGAACGGATACAATGAGCAGTTCTTC
CDR3 protein: CATQPGGNGYNEQFF

clone size: .
D gene: TRBD1
V gene: TRBV18
J gene: TRBJ2-7
CDR3 DNA: TGTGCCAGCTCAACCGGGACAGGGGCCTCCTACGAGCAGTACTTC
CDR3 protein: CASSTGTGASYEQYF

clone size: few
D gene: .
V gene: TRBV6-1
J gene: TRBJ1-2
CDR3 DNA: TGTGCCAGCAGTGAAGAGGAAGAAGGGGGGGACTATGGCTACACCTTC
CDR3 protein: CASSEEEEGGDYGYTF

clone size: .
D gene: .
V gene: TRBV6-5
J gene: TRBJ1-2
CDR3 DNA: TGTGCCAGCACCCGGACTCTTGAGACTGGCTACACCTTC
CDR3 protein: CASTRTLETGYTF

clone size: .
D gene: .
V gene: TRBV19
J gene: TRBJ1-2
CDR3 DNA: TGTGCCAGTAGTATATCGACGAGCGGGGGCTACACCTTC
CDR3 protein: CASSISTSGGYTF

clone size: few
D gene: .
V gene: TRBV4-1
J gene: TRBJ1-2
CDR3 DNA: TGCGCCAGCAGCCAAGACGTGAGCTCTTATGGCTACACCTTC
CDR3 protein: CASSQDVSSYGYTF

clone size: .
D gene: TRBD2
V gene: TRBV4-1
J gene: TRBJ2-1
CDR3 DNA: TGCGCCAGCCTCGGACTAGCTGGGGATGAGCAGTTCTTC
CDR3 protein: CASLGLAGDEQFF

clone size: .
D gene: .
V gene: TRBV4-1
J gene: TRBJ2-1
CDR3 DNA: TGCGCCAGCAGCCAAGATCGAGGGAGCAATGAGCAGTTCTTC
CDR3 protein: CASSQDRGSNEQFF

clone size: .
D gene: TRBD1
V gene: TRBV11-3
J gene: TRBJ1-2
CDR3 DNA: TGTGCCAGCAGCCTCGGGGACAGGGGCTTCAGGAGCTATGGCTACACCTTC
CDR3 protein: CASSLGDRGFRSYGYTF

clone size: .
D gene: .
V gene: TRBV7-7
J gene: TRBJ1-3
CDR3 DNA: TGTGCTAGCAGCTTAGAGGGGGGGCCTGGAAACACCATATATTTT
CDR3 protein: CASSLEGGPGNTIYF

clone size: .
D gene: .
V gene: TRBV5-1
J gene: TRBJ2-7
CDR3 DNA: TGCGCCAGCAGCTCCGGACTGCAACGGGGGGCTGCGTACTTC
CDR3 protein: CASSSGLQRGAAYF

clone size: .
D gene: TRBD2
V gene: TRBV25-1
J gene: TRBJ2-3
CDR3 DNA: TGTGCCAGCAGTGATTACGCGGGGGGGATAGATACGCAGTATTTT
CDR3 protein: CASSDYAGGIDTQYF

clone size: .
D gene: TRBD2
V gene: TRBV11-1
J gene: TRBJ2-1
CDR3 DNA: TGTGCCAGCAGCGCCGGGACTAGCGGGAGGCGTGAGCAGTTCTTC
CDR3 protein: CASSAGTSGRREQFF

clone size: few
D gene: .
V gene: TRBV7-9
J gene: TRBJ2-5
CDR3 DNA: TGTGCCAGCAGCCCCGCCGCGGGACACCAAGAGACCCAGTACTTC
CDR3 protein: CASSPAAGHQETQYF

clone size: .
D gene: .
V gene: TRBV13
J gene: TRBJ2-5
CDR3 DNA: TGTGCCAGCAGCCCGAGCACCAGGGTGCCGGAGACCCAGTACTTC
CDR3 protein: CASSPSTRVPETQYF

clone size: .
D gene: TRBD1
V gene: TRBV29-1
J gene: TRBJ1-1
CDR3 DNA: TGCAGCGTTCCTCACTCCGGGACAGGGGGCAGCGACACTGAAGCTTTCTTT
CDR3 protein: CSVPHSGTGGSDTEAFF

clone size: .
D gene: TRBD1
V gene: TRBV27
J gene: TRBJ1-1
CDR3 DNA: TGTGCCAGCTTGAACAGGGGACGCACTGAAGCTTTCTTT
CDR3 protein: CASLNRGRTEAFF

clone size: .
D gene: TRBD1
V gene: TRBV11-3
J gene: TRBJ1-1
CDR3 DNA: TGTGCCAGCAGCCCCCGGACAGGGACCATGAACACTGAAGCTTTCTTT
CDR3 protein: CASSPRTGTMNTEAFF

clone size: .
D gene: .
V gene: TRBV6-5
J gene: TRBJ2-7
CDR3 DNA: TGTGCCAGCAGTTACTCGAGGCACCGAGCCTACGAGCAGTACTTC
CDR3 protein: CASSYSRHRAYEQYF

clone size: .
D gene: TRBD2
V gene: TRBV6-6
J gene: TRBJ2-1
CDR3 DNA: TGTGCCAGCAGTCTAACCGGGACTAGCGGATACAATGAGCAGTTCTTC
CDR3 protein: CASSLTGTSGYNEQFF

clone size: .
D gene: TRBD1
V gene: TRBV11-3
J gene: TRBJ2-5
CDR3 DNA: TGTGCCAGCACCCTTGGGACAGAAGAGACCCAGTACTTC
CDR3 protein: CASTLGTEETQYF

clone size: .
D gene: .
V gene: TRBV5-1
J gene: TRBJ2-5
CDR3 DNA: TGCGCCAGCAGCCTGATATGGGGAGGTGAGCAAGAGACCCAGTACTTC
CDR3 protein: CASSLIWGGEQETQYF

clone size: .
D gene: TRBD1
V gene: TRBV27
J gene: TRBJ1-1
CDR3 DNA: TGTGCCAGCAGACAGGGGTTGAACACTGAAGCTTTCTTT
CDR3 protein: CASRQGLNTEAFF

clone size: once
D gene: .
V gene: TRBV5-6
J gene: TRBJ1-5
CDR3 DNA: TGTGCCAGCAGCCATTTTCGGGGTGATCAGCCCCAGCATTTT
CDR3 protein: CASSHFRGDQPQHF

clone size: few
D gene: TRBD2
V gene: TRBV7-6
J gene: TRBJ2-5
CDR3 DNA: TGTGCCAGCAGCCTTAGGACACCGGGACTAGGGGAGACCCAGTACTTC
CDR3 protein: CASSLRTPGLGETQYF

clone size: .
D gene: TRBD2
V gene: TRBV11-3
J gene: TRBJ2-7
CDR3 DNA: TGTGCCAGCAGCTTAGATAGACTAGCGGGAGGACCCTCCTACGAGCAGTACTTC
CDR3 protein: CASSLDRLAGGPSYEQYF

clone size: few
D gene: TRBD2
V gene: TRBV30
J gene: TRBJ2-3
CDR3 DNA: TGTGCCTGGAGTGTACTTCGGCTAGCGGGAGGTCGGGGCACAGATACGCAGTATTTT
CDR3 protein: CAWSVLRLAGGRGTDTQYF

clone size: .
D gene: TRBD1
V gene: TRBV30
J gene: TRBJ1-3
CDR3 DNA: TGTGCCTGGGGGTGGGACAGCTCTGGAAACACCATATATTTT
CDR3 protein: CAWGWDSSGNTIYF

clone size: .
D gene: .
V gene: TRBV5-1
J gene: TRBJ1-3
CDR3 DNA: TGCGCCAGCAGCTTGGAGGCAGGGGCTGGAAACACCATATATTTT
CDR3 protein: CASSLEAGAGNTIYF

clone size: .
D gene: .
V gene: TRBV11-2
J gene: TRBJ1-1
CDR3 DNA: TGTGCCAGCAGCTCCGACGGGGGGGACACTGAAGCTTTCTTT
CDR3 protein: CASSSDGGDTEAFF

clone size: once
D gene: .
V gene: TRBV7-9
J gene: TRBJ1-5
CDR3 DNA: TGTGCCAGCAGCTTAGTGACAGGACACGATAGCAATCAGCCCCAGCATTTT
CDR3 protein: CASSLVTGHDSNQPQHF

clone size: .
D gene: .
V gene: TRBV4-1
J gene: TRBJ1-1
CDR3 DNA: TGCGCCAGCAGCCCCCAGACTGCGTGGGACACTGAAGCTTTCTTT
CDR3 protein: CASSPQTAWDTEAFF

clone size: few
D gene: .
V gene: TRBV7-2
J gene: TRBJ1-1
CDR3 DNA: TGTGCCAGCAGCCCCTGGACGGGGGGCACTGAAGCTTTCTTT
CDR3 protein: CASSPWTGGTEAFF

clone size: .
D gene: .
V gene: TRBV11-2
J gene: TRBJ2-7
CDR3 DNA: TGTGCCAGCAGCTCCGCCTACGAGCAGTACTTC
CDR3 protein: CASSSAYEQYF

clone size: once
D gene: .
V gene: TRBV7-9
J gene: TRBJ2-7
CDR3 DNA: TGTGCCAGCAGCTTAGAAGGTCAGGGGAGCTACGAGCAGTACTTC
CDR3 protein: CASSLEGQGSYEQYF

clone size: .
D gene: .
V gene: TRBV27
J gene: TRBJ1-2
CDR3 DNA: TGTGCCAGCAGTTTCCTAACAGGGATAAGCTATGGCTACACCTTC
CDR3 protein: CASSFLTGISYGYTF

clone size: .
D gene: .
V gene: TRBV7-9
J gene: TRBJ2-7
CDR3 DNA: TGTGCCAGCAGTGCGTCCTACGAGCAGTACTTC
CDR3 protein: CASSASYEQYF

clone size: few
D gene: .
V gene: TRBV4-2
J gene: TRBJ1-1
CDR3 DNA: TGTGCCAGCAGCCAAGATATGGGGGCGGCGGGCCAGAACACTGAAGCTTTCTTT
CDR3 protein: CASSQDMGAAGQNTEAFF

clone size: few
D gene: .
V gene: TRBV7-2
J gene: TRBJ2-4
CDR3 DNA: TGTGCCAGCAGCTTAAGACAGACTTTGAACATTCAGTACTTC
CDR3 protein: CASSLRQTLNIQYF

clone size: once
D gene: .
V gene: TRBV10-3
J gene: TRBJ1-1
CDR3 DNA: TGTGCCATCAGTGAGTCAAGCAGCGACACTGAAGCTTTCTTT
CDR3 protein: CAISESSSDTEAFF

clone size: .
D gene: TRBD2
V gene: TRBV5-4
J gene: TRBJ2-7
CDR3 DNA: TGTGCCAGCAGCTTGGCTGCGGGAGGAAACTACGAGCAGTACTTC
CDR3 protein: CASSLAAGGNYEQYF

clone size: .
D gene: TRBD2
V gene: TRBV7-9
J gene: TRBJ2-7
CDR3 DNA: TGTGCCAGCAGTATACTAGCGGGAGGGTCCGGGGGCGAGCAGTACTTC
CDR3 protein: CASSILAGGSGGEQYF

clone size: .
D gene: .
V gene: TRBV7-2
J gene: TRBJ1-3
CDR3 DNA: TGTGCCAGCAGCTTTGGAGGGCCATCTGGAAACACCATATATTTT
CDR3 protein: CASSFGGPSGNTIYF

clone size: once
D gene: TRBD1
V gene: TRBV19
J gene: TRBJ1-1
CDR3 DNA: TGTGCCAGTAGTTACAGGGGGCAAGGTGAAGCTTTCTTT
CDR3 protein: CASSYRGQGEAFF

clone size: .
D gene: .
V gene: TRBV5-6
J gene: TRBJ1-2
CDR3 DNA: TGTGCCAGCAGCTTTGACAGTAATATCCACTATGGCTACACCTTC
CDR3 protein: CASSFDSNIHYGYTF

clone size: .
D gene: TRBD1
V gene: TRBV28
J gene: TRBJ1-1
CDR3 DNA: TGTGCCAGCAGTCGACAGGGGGCATGGACTGAAGCTTTCTTT
CDR3 protein: CASSRQGAWTEAFF

clone size: .
D gene: TRBD2
V gene: TRBV7-6
J gene: TRBJ2-7
CDR3 DNA: TGTGCCAGCAGCGGACTAGCGGGCTACGAGCAGTACTTC
CDR3 protein: CASSGLAGYEQYF

clone size: few
D gene: .
V gene: TRBV6-1
J gene: TRBJ2-7
CDR3 DNA: TGTGCCAGCAATGCGGGACAGCTAAAAAGCGAGCAGTACTTC
CDR3 protein: CASNAGQLKSEQYF